This record concerns one TCR beta chain sequence. Its target is unknown. cDNA synthesis used the whole RNA isolate, giving expressed TCRB sequences. Method: immunoSEQ multiplex PCR; TCRdb's copy keeps in-frame clones and lacks some. The sample lists about 340,000 clones, roughly 13% occurring once. This specimen belongs to a study of beta chain features in type 1 diabetes. Study-wide results and limits: All four CD4+ subsets from Type 1 diabetes patients carried moderately but significantly shorter TCRB CDR3s. With patients and controls alike, PCR might favor shorter templates to an equal degree. Among type 1 diabetes patients, VDJ junctions had fewer insertions and more deletions.

The TCR originated in a woman younger than 30 with type 1 diabetes. The sample comprised naive CD4+ T cells from blood.

CDR3 nucleotide sequence: TGTGCCAGCAGTTCACCCCGGGACTCCTTTTTTCGTCAGTTCTTC. Its translation: CASSSPRDSFFRQFF. V gene TRBV27 combines with J gene TRBJ2-1; possibly TRBD2 for D (6 bases). V shed 4 bases and J shed 13 bases, with 23 bases lying between them. Germline V lookup: CDR1 MNHEY, CDR2 SMNVEV (reference sequence). The CDR3 covers 15 residues.